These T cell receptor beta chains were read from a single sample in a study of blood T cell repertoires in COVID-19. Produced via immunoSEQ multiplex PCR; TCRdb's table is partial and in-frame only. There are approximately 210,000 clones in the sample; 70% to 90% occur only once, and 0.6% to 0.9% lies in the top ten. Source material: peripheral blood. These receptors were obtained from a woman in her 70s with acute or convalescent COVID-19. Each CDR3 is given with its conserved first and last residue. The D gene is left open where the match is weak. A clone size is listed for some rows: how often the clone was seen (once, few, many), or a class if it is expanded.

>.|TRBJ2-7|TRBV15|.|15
TGTGCCACCAGCAGAGTGGGTCTCGGGGACTACGAGCAGTACTTC
CATSRVGLGDYEQYF
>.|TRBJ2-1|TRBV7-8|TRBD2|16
TGTGCCAGCAGCTCCCTCGGAGCGGGAGGCTACAATGAGCAGTTCTTC
CASSSLGAGGYNEQFF
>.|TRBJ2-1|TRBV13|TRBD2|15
TGTGCCAGCAGCCCCCGGACTAGCGGGAGTTTTGAGCAGTTCTTC
CASSPRTSGSFEQFF
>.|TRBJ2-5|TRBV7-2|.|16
TGTGCCAGCAGCTTAAATAGTAGAGTGAATTGGGAGACCCAGTACTTC
CASSLNSRVNWETQYF
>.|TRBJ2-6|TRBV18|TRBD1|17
TGTGCCAGCTCACTCTCACAGGGGGCGGCTGGGGCCAACGTCCTGACTTTC
CASSLSQGAAGANVLTF
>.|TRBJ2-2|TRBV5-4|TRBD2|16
TGTGCCAGCAGACCTTGGGAGGGGTCAATTACCGGGGAGCTGTTTTTT
CASRPWEGSITGELFF
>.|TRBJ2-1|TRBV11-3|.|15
TGTGCCAGCAGCTTAGGGAATAGCGGCCACAATGAGCAGTTCTTC
CASSLGNSGHNEQFF
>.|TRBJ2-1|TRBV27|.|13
TGTGCCAGCAGAAAGACAGGCGAGACCGAGCAGTTCTTC
CASRKTGETEQFF
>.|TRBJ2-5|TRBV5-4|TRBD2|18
TGTGCCAGCAGCCCCTTCCCCCATACTAGCGGGAGTGGGGAGACCCAGTACTTC
CASSPFPHTSGSGETQYF
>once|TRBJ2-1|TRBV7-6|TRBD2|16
TGTGCCAGCAGCTTACCCCCGGGGACTAGCCACAATGAGCAGTTCTTC
CASSLPPGTSHNEQFF
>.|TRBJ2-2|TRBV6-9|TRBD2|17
TGTGCCAGCAGTTACGCTAGCGGGAAACCTGGGACCGGGGAGCTGTTTTTT
CASSYASGKPGTGELFF
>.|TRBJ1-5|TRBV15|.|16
TGTGCCACCAGCAGGGCCCCGGGGCGGGGTTATCAGCCCCAGCATTTT
CATSRAPGRGYQPQHF
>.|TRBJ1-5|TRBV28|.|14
TGTGCCAGCAGTCCCCATCTGGGGCGTCAGCCCCAGCATTTT
CASSPHLGRQPQHF
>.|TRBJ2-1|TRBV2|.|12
TGTGCCAGCAGAGGAGGGGCGTATGAGCAGTTCTTC
CASRGGAYEQFF
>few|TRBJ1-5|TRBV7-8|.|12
TGTGCCAGCAGCTTAGGGGCGCCGCCCCAGCATTTT
CASSLGAPPQHF
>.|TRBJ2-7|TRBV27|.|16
TGTGCCAGCACCACGAGTCGTCCAGGCCGTTTCGACGAGCAGTACTTC
CASTTSRPGRFDEQYF
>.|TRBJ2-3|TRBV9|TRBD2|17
TGTGCCAGCAGCGTAGATACTAGCGGGAGTGTCACAGATACGCAGTATTTT
CASSVDTSGSVTDTQYF